This T cell receptor beta chain was captured in a study of T cell responses to AZD1222 COVID-19 vaccine. Study information: Researchers grouped second doses given at about 4 or about 12 weeks into one pool.

Details on this clone: The antigen is not known.

The CDR3 is 16 amino acids. Germline trimming cut 3 bases from V and 4 bases from J; bases unmatched to any gene: 4. CDR1 KGHDR and CDR2 SFDVKD come from the germline V gene. Study-level results: Baseline serology detected seropositivity in only 6 or 7 AZD1222 recipients. White British donors predominated, females outnumbered males, and clonal diversity was possibly underestimated. No repertoire was sampled before or during the peak T cell response, only after it.

Some clones are missing from TCRdb's copy, which holds only in-frame ones; the method was immunoSEQ multiplex PCR. The sample yields 120,000 to 150,000 clones, 90% to 95% seen once. The TCR originated in an adult in good health. Here the sequenced sample was peripheral blood, taken on day 0 of AZD1222 vaccination. V and J are TRBV24-1 and TRBJ2-3; 12 bases agree with TRBD2. The CDR3 is CATSDAPSGGADTQYF. The DNA for the CDR3 is TGTGCCACCAGTGATGCACCTAGCGGGGGGGCAGATACGCAGTATTTT.